This TCR beta chain comes out of a study of regulatory T cells in long-lasting Graves disease. General study results and limits: Persistent patients shared more public clonotypes (2,741) than new patients (roughly 970).

The CDR3 sequence is 14 residues long. V dropped 3 bases and J dropped 1 base, with 8 bases sitting between them. The time point here: newly diagnosed GD, antithyroid drugs for less than 3 months. RNA extracted from PBMCs served as the sequencing template. Libraries of TCR beta came from iRepertoire HTBI primers plus Arm-PCR of CDR3 regions. TCRdb used MiXCR to reprocess the multiplex PCR reads, holding one entry per CDR3 protein. This table has about 450,000 distinct CDR3 sequences, around 15% appearing once. There are many counts of this clonotype. No antigen is known for it. The sample also formed part of further work on T cells in Graves' hyperthyroidism and ophthalmopathy. That work states: Ophthalmopathy and stable hyperthyroidism were separated by a 13 V-J model.

The sample was peripheral blood mononuclear cells (PBMCs), taken at new diagnosis, from a patient treated with antithyroid drugs. This clonotype originated in a woman aged 25 to 39 with Graves disease. V gene TRBV12-3 or TRBV12-4 combines with J gene TRBJ2-3; D call uncertain. CDR3 in amino acids: CASSFSRGTDTQYF. CDR3 sequence (DNA): TGTGCCAGCAGTTTTTCTAGGGGCACAGATACGCAGTATTTT.